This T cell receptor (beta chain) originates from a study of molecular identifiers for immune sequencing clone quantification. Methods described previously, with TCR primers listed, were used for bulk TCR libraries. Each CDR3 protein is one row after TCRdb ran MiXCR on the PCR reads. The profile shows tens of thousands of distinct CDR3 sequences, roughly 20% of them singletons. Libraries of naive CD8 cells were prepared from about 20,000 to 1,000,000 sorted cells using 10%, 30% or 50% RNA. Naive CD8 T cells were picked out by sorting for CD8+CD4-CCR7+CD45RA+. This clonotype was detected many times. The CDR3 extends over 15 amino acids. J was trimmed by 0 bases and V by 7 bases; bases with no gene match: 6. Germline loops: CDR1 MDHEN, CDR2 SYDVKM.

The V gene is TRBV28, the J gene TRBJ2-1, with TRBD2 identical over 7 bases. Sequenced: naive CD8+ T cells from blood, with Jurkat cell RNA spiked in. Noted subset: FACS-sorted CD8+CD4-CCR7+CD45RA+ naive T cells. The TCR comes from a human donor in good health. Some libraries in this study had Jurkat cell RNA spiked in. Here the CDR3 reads CASNKAGPSYNEQFF. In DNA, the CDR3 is TGTGCCAGCAACAAAGCGGGACCCTCCTACAATGAGCAGTTCTTC.